This T cell receptor (beta chain) derives from a study of PD-1 blockade in classical Hodgkin lymphoma. This clone turned up a few times. Relapse after autologous stem cell transplantation occurred in every patient, and brentuximab vedotin exposure varied. Here immunoSEQ multiplex PCR was the method, and the copy in TCRdb shows in-frame clones only, minus some. The sample consists of about 14,000 clones, around four fifths of them appearing once. Germline assignment: CDR1 LNHDA and CDR2 SQIVND (reference sequence). J gave up 1 base and V 4 bases, and 7 bases lay outside the gene matches. The CDR3 covers 16 residues.

This sample comprised peripheral blood mononuclear cells (PBMCs), obtained at baseline. The chain links TRBV19 to TRBJ2-3; the match to TRBD2 covers 8 bases. The receptor comes from a human donor with classical Hodgkin lymphoma. CDR3 sequence: CASSTGLGRGTDTQYF. Written as DNA, the CDR3 is TGTGCCAGTAGTACGGGACTAGGACGGGGCACAGATACGCAGTATTTT. The full variable domain, in which reference TRBV19 and TRBJ2-3 provide the parts outside the CDR3, is DGGITQSPKYLFRKEGQNVTLSCEQNLNHDAMYWYRQDPGQGLRLIYYSQIVNDFQKGDIAEGYSVSREKKESFPLTVTSAQKNPTAFYLCASSTGLGRGTDTQYFGPGTRLTVL.